This T cell receptor beta chain was profiled in a study of blood T cell repertoires in COVID-19. Study context: Acute and convalescent COVID-19 samples came from the United States, Italy and Spain. The analysed material was cDNA or gDNA that came from T cells, B-cell-depleted T cells, or PBMCs.

Authors' data handling: Amplified reference gene primers provided the basis for estimating nucleated cell counts. TCRdb's copy holds only in-frame clones and misses some; the assay was immunoSEQ multiplex PCR. That table gives V, J and clone size, and the DNA gave D and trimming. The table has around 210,000 clones, around nine tenths seen once. The trim removed 0 bases at V and 1 base at J, leaving 0 bases unmatched. Looked up from germline, CDR1 is ENHRY and CDR2 is SYGVKD. The CDR3 totals 15 residues. Sequencing input: peripheral blood. This receptor was obtained from a man aged 18-30 years with active or convalescent COVID-19. The rearrangement links TRBV10-3 to TRBJ2-4, with 7 nucleotides matching TRBD2. CDR3: CAISESGGAKNIQYF. DNA of the CDR3: TGTGCCATCAGTGAGTCGGGAGGGGCCAAAAACATTCAGTACTTC.